One sample yielded the 5 T cell receptor beta chains listed below, sequenced in a study of CD8+ T cells in alopecia areata. Following RNA extraction, reverse transcription yielded cDNA that acted as the sequencing template. Sequenced by immunoSEQ multiplex PCR; TCRdb stores in-frame clones only, minus some. The sample consists of 140,000 to 150,000 clones, about 60% of them appearing once. Source: CD4+ T cells sorted from blood, taken at week 0. The receptors come from a human donor with alopecia areata.

The rearrangement uses TRBV10-2 and TRBJ1-5, with TRBD1 as a possible D gene (6 bases). This CDR3 region has 14 residues. With 3 bases removed from V and 3 bases from J, the gap between germline ends came to 9 bases. Germline CDR1 is WSHSY and CDR2 is SAAADI. The CDR3, as DNA: TGCGCCAGCAGTGACTACAGGGCCAATCAGCCCCAGCATTTT. Translation gives CASSDYRANQPQHF.

The CDR3 protein is CASSSGPRGETQYF. CDR3 DNA: TGTGCCAGCAGCTCCGGCCCTCGCGGGGAGACCCAGTACTTC. The chain carries TRBV7-6 and TRBJ2-5; possible D gene TRBD2, 5 bases. V was pared by 4 bases and J by 5 bases, with 14 bases between. The CDR3 length is 14 residues. CDR1 SGHVS and CDR2 FNYEAQ come from the germline V gene.

The sample holds a few counts of this clone. The genes are TRBV27 and TRBJ2-5; D is perhaps TRBD1 or TRBD2 (6 bases each). The CDR3 has 15 residues. V dropped 5 bases and J dropped 5 bases, with 18 bases sitting between them. Per germline, CDR1 MNHEY and CDR2 SMNVEV (reference sequence). The CDR3, as DNA: TGTGCCAGCAGTCCGCGCCCCCGGGGGCTGGAGACCCAGTACTTC. Translated, it gives CASSPRPRGLETQYF.

This clone showed up just a few times. V gene TRBV19 combines with J gene TRBJ2-3; no definite D call. Trimming shortened V by 9 bases and J by 4 bases, and 8 bases separated the two germline ends. This CDR3 is 11 amino acids long. Germline loops: CDR1 LNHDA, CDR2 SQIVND (reference sequence). CDR3 sequence: CASGLPDTQYF. The CDR3, as DNA: TGTGCCAGCGGGCTTCCAGATACGCAGTATTTT.

This clone was seen a single time. The rearrangement uses TRBV18 and TRBJ1-2, with 9 bases matching TRBD1. The CDR3 runs to 15 residues. With V trimmed by 6 bases and J by 6 bases, 11 bases remained unmatched. Germline values: CDR1 KGHSH, CDR2 LQKENI. In DNA form, the CDR3 reads TGTGCCAGCTCCGAGAGTGCACAGGGGGCAAATGGCTACACCTTC. This encodes CASSESAQGANGYTF.